This entry describes one TCR beta chain. No antigen is known for it. This sample is part of a study of cytomegalovirus exposure and HLA in healthy donors. General study points: Analysis was carried out at a later point, and it linked a missense DCLRE1C variant to TCR beta V- and J-gene trimming. HLA allele associations emerged for 16,951 TCR beta sequences in a later analysis, at 0.05 false discovery rate.

The primer mix had 60 Vbeta and 13 Jbeta primers. Method: immunoSEQ multiplex PCR; TCRdb's copy keeps in-frame clones and lacks some. Here the sample table reports about 72,000 clones. Each donor's status was that of a healthy bone marrow donor. Looked up from germline, CDR1 is SGHNT and CDR2 is YYREEE (reference sequence). Trimming pared 1 base from V and 7 bases from J, leaving 11 bases between. The CDR3 is 13 amino acids. This sequence originates from a man aged 40-55 years in good health and CMV-seronegative. The sequenced sample consisted of PBMCs. The chain employs TRBV5-4 and TRBJ2-5; possibly TRBD1 for D (6 bases). The CDR3 region is CASSLNREATQYF. The CDR3 region has the DNA TGTGCCAGCAGCTTGAACAGGGAAGCGACCCAGTACTTC. Based on the CDR3 plus reference TRBV5-4 and TRBJ2-5, the full variable domain is ETGVTQSPTHLIKTRGQQVTLRCSSQSGHNTVSWYQQALGQGPQFIFQYYREEENGRGNFPPRFSGLQFPNYSSELNVNALELDDSALYLCASSLNREATQYFGPGTRLLVL.